The 13 T cell receptor beta chains listed next were all sequenced from one sample in a study of neurological immune-mediated disorders (dated by TCRdb to between 2018 and 2021). The method was 5' RACE. Sequencing used an Illumina HiSeq 2500. TCRdb reran the public reads through fastp at Q25 and MiXCR, keeping productive beta chains. Under each unique CDR3 protein, matching rows form one entry showing the most common genes and DNA. A total of about 89,000 distinct CDR3 sequences appear in this sample, 2.5% to 3% of them only once. 1.1% of the sample goes to the ten largest clones. Source material: PBMCs. All receptors derive from a woman in her thirties with multiple sclerosis.

This clonotype was counted at least ten times. The rearrangement uses TRBV7-6 and TRBJ1-1, with D unresolved. The CDR3 is 13 residues long. V was clipped by 5 bases and J by 3 bases, with 10 bases between them. Germline loops: CDR1 SGHVS, CDR2 FNYEAQ. For the CDR3, the DNA is TGTGCCAGCAGCCCTATCCGGGACACTGAAGCTTTCTTT. Translating gives CASSPIRDTEAFF.

This clonotype showed up many times. The V and J genes are TRBV5-6 and TRBJ2-7, with D uncertain. Trimming stripped 0 bases from V and 6 bases from J, with 10 bases between. The CDR3 runs 13 residues. Germline assignment: CDR1 SGHDT and CDR2 YYEEEE. The CDR3 sequence: CASSLELGAEQYF. The CDR3 DNA reads as TGTGCCAGCAGCTTGGAGTTAGGAGCCGAGCAGTACTTC.

This clonotype has at least ten counts. The V gene is TRBV15, the J gene TRBJ2-6; D remains ambiguous. V was trimmed by 5 bases and J by 2 bases, leaving 7 bases between them. Per germline, CDR1 LNHNV and CDR2 YYDKDF (reference sequence). The CDR3 is 14 amino acids. CDR3 nucleotides: TGTGCCACCAGCCGTACGGCTGGGGCCAACGTCCTGACTTTC. Protein sequence: CATSRTAGANVLTF.

This clonotype was seen many times. V and J are TRBV2 and TRBJ1-1, with D possibly matching TRBD1 (5 bases). Trimming left V 2 bases short and J 5 bases short, with 12 bases between. From germline, CDR1 is SNHLY and CDR2 FYNNEI. This CDR3 contains 14 residues. CDR3 protein: CASSERAGRTEAFF. The CDR3 bases are TGTGCCAGCAGTGAAAGGGCAGGGAGGACTGAAGCTTTCTTT.

In its sample, this clonotype was seen many times. V and J are TRBV15 and TRBJ1-2; TRBD1 matches at 8 bases. The V gene end was trimmed by 0 bases and the J gene end by 8 bases; junction bases not matched to a gene: 8. The CDR3 spans 15 residues. Germline V gives CDR1 LNHNV, CDR2 YYDKDF (reference sequence). CDR3 nucleotide sequence: TGTGCCACCAGCAGAGACCCCGGACAGGGAGGAGGCTACACCTTC. This sequence encodes CATSRDPGQGGGYTF.

This clonotype was detected many times. CDR3: CSVEAGLNTGELFF. CDR3 DNA sequence: TGCAGCGTTGAGGCAGGGTTGAACACCGGGGAGCTGTTTTTT. The chain has TRBV29-1 and TRBJ2-2, with a weak D call TRBD1 (5 bases). The CDR3 spans 14 residues. The germline V gene encodes CDR1 SQVTM and CDR2 ANQGSEA. The germline V and J ends were trimmed by 3 bases and 1 base, with 9 bases remaining between them.

This clonotype was recorded at least ten times. This chain joins TRBV20-1 and TRBJ2-5, with 9 bases fitting TRBD1. J gave up 5 bases and V 5 bases, and 12 bases lay outside the gene matches. CDR1 is DFQATT and CDR2 is SNEGSKA in the germline V gene (reference sequence). There are 15 residues in the CDR3. CDR3 coding DNA: TGCAGTGCTGCTGTTACAGGGGGCCGGGGGGAGACCCAGTACTTC. Protein sequence: CSAAVTGGRGETQYF.

This clonotype was counted at least ten times. The chain has TRBV6-1 and TRBJ2-7, with a possible D match to TRBD1 (5 bases). The CDR3 has 13 residues. Germline-derived CDR1 and CDR2 are MNHNS and SASEGT. V lost 6 bases and J lost 0, with 9 bases in between. The CDR3: CASRHRSSYEQYF. The CDR3 region has the DNA TGTGCCAGCAGACACAGGAGCTCCTACGAGCAGTACTTC.

This clonotype came up many times. CDR3 region: CASSPQGTGTEQFF. DNA for the CDR3: TGTGCCAGCAGCCCTCAGGGAACAGGGACCGAGCAGTTCTTC. The V and J genes are TRBV7-3 and TRBJ2-1; D is possibly TRBD1 (6 bases). CDR1 and CDR2 (germline): SGHTA, FQGTGA. V lost 5 bases to trimming and J lost 10 bases, with 18 bases between them. The CDR3 totals 14 residues.

This clonotype was observed many times. This chain connects TRBV7-2 to TRBJ1-5; D perhaps matches TRBD1 (6 bases). With 4 bases removed from V and 3 bases from J, the gap between germline ends came to 13 bases. The CDR3 consists of 15 residues. CDR1 SGHTA and CDR2 FQGNSA come from the germline V gene. As DNA, the CDR3 is TGTGCCAGCAGCTACCGGGGGGCCGACAATCAGCCCCAGCATTTT. Its translation: CASSYRGADNQPQHF.

This clonotype showed up many times. V usage is TRBV29-1 and J usage is TRBJ1-1, with 7 bases lining up with TRBD1. V shed 7 bases, J shed 5 bases, and the junction held 7 bases outside the gene matches. Germline CDR1 is SQVTM and CDR2 is ANQGSEA. The CDR3 is made up of 12 amino acids. CDR3 sequence: CSAGQEGTEAFF. The CDR3 coding sequence is TGCAGCGCCGGACAGGAGGGGACTGAAGCTTTCTTT. The full variable domain, its missing parts supplied by reference TRBV29-1 and TRBJ1-1, is SAVISQKPSRDICQRGTSLTIQCQVDSQVTMMFWYRQQPGQSLTLIATANQGSEATYESGFVIDKFPISRPNLTFSTLTVSNMSPEDSSIYLCSAGQEGTEAFFGQGTRLTVV.

Ten or more counts support this clonotype. The rearrangement uses TRBV6-2 or TRBV6-3 and TRBJ2-7; 13 nucleotides agree with TRBD2. The CDR3 is made up of 15 amino acids. The V segment lost 1 base and the J segment 6 bases; nucleotides outside the gene matches: 3. Germline loops: CDR1 MNHEY, CDR2 SVGEGT. The CDR3 reads CASSYFGLAGVEQYF. Here the CDR3 DNA reads TGTGCCAGCAGTTACTTTGGACTAGCGGGAGTCGAGCAGTACTTC.

Many counts were recorded for this clonotype. The chain couples TRBV5-1 to TRBJ2-1; D not certain. In germline, CDR1 is SGHRS, CDR2 YFSETQ. V lost 1 base and J 5 bases, leaving 1 base between the germline ends. The CDR3 runs to 11 residues. This CDR3 reads CASSLHNEQFF. The DNA of the CDR3 is TGCGCCAGCAGCTTGCACAATGAGCAGTTCTTC.